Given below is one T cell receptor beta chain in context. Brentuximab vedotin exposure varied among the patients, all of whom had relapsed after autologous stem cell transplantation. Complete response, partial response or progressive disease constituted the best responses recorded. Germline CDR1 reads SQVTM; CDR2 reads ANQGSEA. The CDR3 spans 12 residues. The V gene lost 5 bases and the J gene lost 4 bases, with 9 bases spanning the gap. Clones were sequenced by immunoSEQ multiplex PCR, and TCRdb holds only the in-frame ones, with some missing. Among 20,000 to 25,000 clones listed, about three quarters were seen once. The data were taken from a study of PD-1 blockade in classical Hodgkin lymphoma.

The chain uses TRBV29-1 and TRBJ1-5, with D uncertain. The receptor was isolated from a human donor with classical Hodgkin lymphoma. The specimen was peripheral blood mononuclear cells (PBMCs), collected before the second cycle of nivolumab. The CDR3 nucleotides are TGCAGCGTTACAGTCCAAAATCAGCCCCAGCATTTT. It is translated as CSVTVQNQPQHF.